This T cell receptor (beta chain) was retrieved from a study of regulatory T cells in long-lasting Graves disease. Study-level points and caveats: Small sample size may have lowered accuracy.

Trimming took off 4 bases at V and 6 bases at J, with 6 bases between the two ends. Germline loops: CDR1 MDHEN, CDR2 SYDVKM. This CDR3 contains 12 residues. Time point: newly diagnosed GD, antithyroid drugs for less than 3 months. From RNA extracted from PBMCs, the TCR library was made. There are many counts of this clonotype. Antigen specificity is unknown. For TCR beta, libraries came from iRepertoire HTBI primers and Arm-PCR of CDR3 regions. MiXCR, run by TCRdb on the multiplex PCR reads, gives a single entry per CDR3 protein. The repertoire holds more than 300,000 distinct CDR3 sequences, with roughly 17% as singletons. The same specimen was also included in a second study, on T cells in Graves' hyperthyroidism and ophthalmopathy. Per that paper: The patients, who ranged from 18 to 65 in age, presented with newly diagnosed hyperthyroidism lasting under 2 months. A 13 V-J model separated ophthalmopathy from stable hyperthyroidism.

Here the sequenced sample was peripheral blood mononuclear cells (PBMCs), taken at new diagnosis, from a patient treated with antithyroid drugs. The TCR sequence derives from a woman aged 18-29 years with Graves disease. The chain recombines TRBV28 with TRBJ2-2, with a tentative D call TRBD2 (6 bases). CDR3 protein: CASSWGAGELFF. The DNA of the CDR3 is TGTGCCAGCAGTTGGGGGGCCGGGGAGCTGTTTTTT.